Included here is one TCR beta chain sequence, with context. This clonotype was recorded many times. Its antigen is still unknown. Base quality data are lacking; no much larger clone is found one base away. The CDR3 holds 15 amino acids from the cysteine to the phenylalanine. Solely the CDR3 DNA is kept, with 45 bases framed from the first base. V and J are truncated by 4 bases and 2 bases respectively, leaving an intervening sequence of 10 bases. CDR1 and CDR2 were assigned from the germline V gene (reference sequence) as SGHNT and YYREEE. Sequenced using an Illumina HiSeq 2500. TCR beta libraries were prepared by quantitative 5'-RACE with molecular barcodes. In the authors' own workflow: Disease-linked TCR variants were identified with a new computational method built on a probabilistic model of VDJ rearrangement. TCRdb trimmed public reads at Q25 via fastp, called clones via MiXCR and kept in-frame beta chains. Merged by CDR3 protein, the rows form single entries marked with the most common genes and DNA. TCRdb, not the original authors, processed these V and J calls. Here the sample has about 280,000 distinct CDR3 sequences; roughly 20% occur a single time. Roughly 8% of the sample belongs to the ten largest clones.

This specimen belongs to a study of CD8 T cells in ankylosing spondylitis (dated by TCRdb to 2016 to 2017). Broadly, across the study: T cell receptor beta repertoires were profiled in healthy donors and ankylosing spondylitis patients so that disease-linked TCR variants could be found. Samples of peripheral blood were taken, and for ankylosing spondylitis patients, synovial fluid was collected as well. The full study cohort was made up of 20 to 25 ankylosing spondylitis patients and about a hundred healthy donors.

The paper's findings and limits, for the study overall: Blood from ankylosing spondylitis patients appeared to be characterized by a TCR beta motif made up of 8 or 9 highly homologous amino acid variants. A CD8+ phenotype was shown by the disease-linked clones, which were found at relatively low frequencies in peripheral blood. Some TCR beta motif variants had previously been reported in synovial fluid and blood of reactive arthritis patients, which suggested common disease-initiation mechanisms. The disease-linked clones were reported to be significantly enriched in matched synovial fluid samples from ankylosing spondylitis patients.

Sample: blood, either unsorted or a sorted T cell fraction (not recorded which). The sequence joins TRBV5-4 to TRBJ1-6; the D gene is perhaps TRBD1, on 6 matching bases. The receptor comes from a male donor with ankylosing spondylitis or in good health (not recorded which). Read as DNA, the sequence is TGTGCCAGCAGCCCGGACAGAACCTATAATTCACCCCTCCACTTT. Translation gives CASSPDRTYNSPLHF.